Following are 20 T cell receptor beta chains from one sample sequenced in a study of T cell responses to AZD1222 COVID-19 vaccine. Some clones are missing from TCRdb's copy, which holds only in-frame ones; the method was immunoSEQ multiplex PCR. The data contain about 120,000 clones, 70% to 90% of them singletons. The starting material was peripheral blood, obtained on day 0 of AZD1222 vaccination. All receptors come from an adult in good health.

The genes are TRBV5-1 and TRBJ1-3; D might be TRBD1 (5 bases). V lost 1 base and J lost 2, with 10 bases in between. The CDR3 runs 15 residues. Germline values: CDR1 SGHRS, CDR2 YFSETQ. For the CDR3, the DNA is TGCGCCAGCAGCTTGATCCAGGGCGCTGGAAACACCATATATTTT. Its translation is CASSLIQGAGNTIYF.

The J gene is TRBJ2-1, the V gene TRBV19; 7 positions match TRBD2. V trimming: 3 bases; J trimming: 0 bases; junction bases outside the gene matches: 11. This CDR3 region has 18 residues. Germline-derived CDR1 and CDR2 are LNHDA and SQIVND (reference sequence). The CDR3 coding sequence is TGTGCCAGTAGTATTAGACTAGCCGTCGGACGCTCCTACAATGAGCAGTTCTTC. It codes for CASSIRLAVGRSYNEQFF.

V usage is TRBV18 and J usage is TRBJ2-1; 12 bases align to TRBD2. This CDR3 contains 15 residues. Germline CDR1 KGHSH, CDR2 LQKENI. Germline trimming cut 3 bases from V and 9 bases from J; bases unmatched to any gene: 6. CDR3 amino acids: CASSPPTSGRSEQFF. CDR3 coding DNA: TGTGCCAGCTCACCCCCGACTAGCGGGAGAAGTGAGCAGTTCTTC.

This chain uses TRBV10-2 with TRBJ1-4; D uncertain. The CDR3 contains 14 residues. The V gene lost 5 bases and the J gene lost 8 bases, with 15 bases spanning the gap. The germline V gene encodes CDR1 WSHSY and CDR2 SAAADI. The CDR3 region has the DNA TGCGCCAGCAGTACGGGGTTCGACGCGGAAAAACTGTTTTTT. Its protein product is CASSTGFDAEKLFF.

The CDR3 reads CASSTGTVVGNTIYF. As DNA, the CDR3 is TGCGCCAGCAGCACCGGGACAGTCGTTGGAAACACCATATATTTT. The chain joins TRBV5-1 to TRBJ1-3; 7 bases map to TRBD1. The germline V gene has CDR1 SGHRS and CDR2 YFSETQ. This CDR3 contains 15 residues. After removal of 4 bases from V and 3 bases from J, the junction contained 7 bases not matched to a gene.

The table lists this clone with a few counts. Additional DNA sequences in this sample encode the identical CDR3. The chain links TRBV2 to TRBJ2-2, with D tentatively TRBD2 (5 bases). Deletions cut 4 bases from V and 5 bases from J, with 11 bases between. Germline values: CDR1 SNHLY, CDR2 FYNNEI. This CDR3 spans 14 amino acids. CDR3: CASSGTGNTGELFF. The CDR3 region has the DNA TGTGCCAGCAGTGGGACGGGGAATACCGGGGAGCTGTTTTTT.

The rearrangement links TRBV2 to TRBJ1-2, with D possibly being TRBD1 (5 bases). Looked up from germline, CDR1 is SNHLY and CDR2 is FYNNEI. The CDR3 has 14 residues. Trimming removed 6 bases at V and 2 bases at J, with 13 bases between. CDR3 loop: CASSAGTLNYGYTF. Written as DNA, the CDR3 is TGTGCCAGCAGCGCCGGGACTCTAAACTATGGCTACACCTTC.

The chain employs TRBV27 and TRBJ2-1, with 10 positions matching TRBD1. Germline V gene data show CDR1 as MNHEY and CDR2 as SMNVEV (reference sequence). The CDR3 length is 19 residues. With V trimmed by 6 bases and J by 7 bases, 21 bases remained unmatched. Here the CDR3 DNA reads TGTGCCAGCAGACTGCTGGGACAGGGGCGATCCTTATATCCGAATGAGCAGTTCTTC. Translated: CASRLLGQGRSLYPNEQFF.

The chain is built from TRBV5-1 and TRBJ2-1; 9 nucleotides agree with TRBD2. The CDR3 is 17 residues long. The germline CDR1 and CDR2 sequences are SGHRS and YFSETQ. V was pared by 2 bases and J by 8 bases, with 14 bases of the junction left unmatched. CDR3 residues: CASSLGAGGSLNYEQFF. For the CDR3, the DNA is TGCGCCAGCAGCTTAGGTGCGGGGGGGAGTCTTAACTATGAGCAGTTCTTC.

The genes are TRBV29-1 and TRBJ1-1; D is uncertain. The CDR3 consists of 12 residues. Germline V lookup: CDR1 SQVTM, CDR2 ANQGSEA. V was pared by 3 bases and J by 4 bases, with 9 bases between. CDR3 bases: TGCAGCGTTGATCTGTCGCGCACTGAAGCTTTCTTT. Translation: CSVDLSRTEAFF. Full variable domain (missing parts from reference TRBV29-1 and TRBJ1-1): SAVISQKPSRDICQRGTSLTIQCQVDSQVTMMFWYRQQPGQSLTLIATANQGSEATYESGFVIDKFPISRPNLTFSTLTVSNMSPEDSSIYLCSVDLSRTEAFFGQGTRLTVV.

The chain combines TRBV5-8 with TRBJ2-7, with D uncertain. The CDR3 runs 16 residues. Trimming removed 1 base at V and 0 bases at J, with 14 bases between. Germline V gene data show CDR1 as SGHTS and CDR2 as YDEGEE. CDR3 sequence reads: CASSLTTPRNSYEQYF. For the CDR3, the DNA is TGTGCCAGCAGCTTGACCACGCCGCGGAACTCCTACGAGCAGTACTTC.

The chain links TRBV4-2 to TRBJ2-1, with 14 bases lining up with TRBD2. V was pared by 0 bases and J by 15 bases, with 7 bases of the junction left unmatched. Germline assignment: CDR1 LGHNA and CDR2 YNFKEQ. This CDR3 region has 15 residues. CDR3 nucleotides: TGTGCCAGCAGCCAAGATTATGGACTAGCGGGAGGTTGGTTCTTC. It encodes CASSQDYGLAGGWFF.

This chain uses TRBV27 with TRBJ2-7; a possible D gene is TRBD2 (5 bases). V gave up 2 bases and J gave up 2 bases, with 7 bases separating them. Germline CDR1 and CDR2: MNHEY and SMNVEV (reference sequence). The CDR3 sequence is 13 residues long. CDR3 sequence (DNA): TGTGCCAGCAGTTTACCCGGGGCCTACGAGCAGTACTTC. Encoded protein: CASSLPGAYEQYF.

The chain joins TRBV19 to TRBJ2-7, with D hard to call. Trimming pared 1 base from V and 2 bases from J, leaving 12 bases between. Germline V gives CDR1 LNHDA, CDR2 SQIVND (reference sequence). The CDR3 is made up of 15 amino acids. The CDR3 here is CASSIVPTATYEQYF. CDR3 in DNA: TGTGCCAGTAGTATAGTCCCGACTGCCACCTACGAGCAGTACTTC. Complete variable domain (other parts from reference TRBV19 and TRBJ2-7): DGGITQSPKYLFRKEGQNVTLSCEQNLNHDAMYWYRQDPGQGLRLIYYSQIVNDFQKGDIAEGYSVSREKKESFPLTVTSAQKNPTAFYLCASSIVPTATYEQYFGPGTRLTVT.

The chain carries TRBV18 and TRBJ2-5, with unresolved D. There are 12 residues in the CDR3. CDR1 is KGHSH and CDR2 is LQKENI in the germline V gene. The V end lost 6 bases, the J end lost 0 bases, and 5 bases lay between the germline ends. The CDR3 protein is CASSPYQETQYF. The DNA of the CDR3 is TGTGCCAGCTCGCCGTACCAAGAGACCCAGTACTTC.

This clone has only a few counts. The chain has TRBV28 and TRBJ2-3; 8 positions match TRBD1. V shed 5 bases, J shed 4 bases, and the junction held 8 bases outside the gene matches. Germline V gene sequence: CDR1 MDHEN, CDR2 SYDVKM. The length of the CDR3 is 15 residues. CDR3: CASSPLRGRADTQYF. The CDR3 DNA reads as TGTGCCAGCAGTCCCCTCAGGGGGCGTGCAGATACGCAGTATTTT.

The V call is TRBV30, the J call TRBJ1-4; D might be TRBD1 (5 bases). The CDR3 consists of 16 residues. Trimming shortened V by 5 bases and J by 0 bases, and 16 bases separated the two germline ends. Germline assignment: CDR1 GTSNPN and CDR2 SVGIG (reference sequence). The CDR3 sequence: CAWLGRDRTTNEKLFF. In nucleotides, the CDR3 is TGTGCCTGGTTGGGGCGAGACCGGACAACTAATGAAAAACTGTTTTTT.

The CDR3 reads CASSPRTSGTYNEQFF. The CDR3 nucleotides are TGTGCCAGCAGCCCCCGGACTAGCGGAACCTACAATGAGCAGTTCTTC. V and J are TRBV3-1 (or the pseudogene TRBV3-2) and TRBJ2-1, with TRBD2 matching 10 bases. Looked up from germline, CDR1 is LGHDT and CDR2 is YNNKEL (reference sequence). V lost 4 bases to trimming and J lost 2 bases; unmatched junction nucleotides: 5. This CDR3 has 16 residues.

This clone was counted once. The chain is built from TRBV29-1 and TRBJ1-5, with D possibly matching TRBD1 (5 bases). The germline gives CDR1 SQVTM, CDR2 ANQGSEA. This CDR3 has 13 amino acids. The V end lost 3 bases, the J end lost 4 bases, and 10 bases lay between the germline ends. CDR3 DNA sequence: TGCAGCGTTGACCAGGGAATAAATCAGCCCCAGCATTTT. It specifies CSVDQGINQPQHF. Looking up the rest from reference TRBV29-1 and TRBJ1-5 gives the full variable domain: SAVISQKPSRDICQRGTSLTIQCQVDSQVTMMFWYRQQPGQSLTLIATANQGSEATYESGFVIDKFPISRPNLTFSTLTVSNMSPEDSSIYLCSVDQGINQPQHFGDGTRLSIL.

The chain recombines TRBV9 with TRBJ2-1, with TRBD2 identical over 7 bases. The CDR3 is 16 residues long. The trim removed 3 bases at V and 0 bases at J, leaving 6 bases unmatched. Germline CDR1 and CDR2: SGDLS and YYNGEE. CDR3: CASSAKLASSYNEQFF. DNA of the CDR3: TGTGCCAGCAGCGCTAAACTAGCGAGCTCCTACAATGAGCAGTTCTTC.